The 15 T cell receptor beta chains below were found in one sample sequenced in a study of blood T cell repertoires in COVID-19. TCRdb keeps only in-frame clones here, not all; method: immunoSEQ multiplex PCR. Here the sample spans tens of thousands of clones, approximately 84% being singletons. The sample consisted of peripheral blood. These receptors originate from a man in his forties with COVID-19, enrolled during active disease.

This chain joins TRBV20-1 and TRBJ2-7, with D possibly matching TRBD2 (6 bases). The V and J ends lost 6 bases and 6 bases respectively, with 12 bases between them. The length of the CDR3 is 11 residues. Germline V gene data show CDR1 as DFQATT and CDR2 as SNEGSKA (reference sequence). CDR3 loop: CSALGGSEQYF. DNA of the CDR3: TGCAGTGCCCTCGGGGGTAGCGAGCAGTACTTC.

V is TRBV18 and J is TRBJ1-4; 9 positions match TRBD1. Germline lookup yields CDR1 KGHSH and CDR2 LQKENI. The V and J ends lost 3 bases and 8 bases, in that order; junction bases with no gene match: 4. The CDR3 extends over 14 amino acids. CDR3 loop: CASSPGTGWEKLFF. The CDR3 nucleotides are TGTGCCAGCTCACCCGGGACAGGGTGGGAAAAACTGTTTTTT.

This clone has a count of ten or more. Written as DNA, the CDR3 is TGTGCCAGCAGCTTAGGACTCCTCAAAGAGACCCAGTACTTC. Its translation: CASSLGLLKETQYF. The chain is built from TRBV7-9 and TRBJ2-5; D remains ambiguous. The CDR3 covers 14 residues. Germline CDR1 is SEHNR and CDR2 is FQNEAQ (reference sequence). V gave up 1 base and J gave up 3 bases, with 9 bases separating them.

This chain connects TRBV30 to TRBJ1-1; D is ambiguous. V was pared by 0 bases and J by 3 bases, with 8 bases between. Germline V gene sequence: CDR1 GTSNPN, CDR2 SVGIG (reference sequence). This CDR3 has 13 amino acids. Here the CDR3 reads CAWSVLMDTEAFF. The CDR3 DNA sequence: TGTGCCTGGAGTGTACTCATGGACACTGAAGCTTTCTTT.

This rearrangement joins TRBV5-1 to TRBJ2-1; 12 nucleotides agree with TRBD2. Germline assignment: CDR1 SGHRS and CDR2 YFSETQ. This CDR3 is built from 18 residues. V shed 2 bases and J 7 bases; nucleotides not matched to a gene: 13. The CDR3 DNA follows: TGCGCCAGCAGCTTTGCTAGCGGGGGGGCCCTGTTTTCGAATGAGCAGTTCTTC. It translates to CASSFASGGALFSNEQFF.

The chain uses TRBV19 and TRBJ2-5; TRBD2 agrees at 11 bases. Germline CDR1 and CDR2: LNHDA and SQIVND (reference sequence). Losses at the gene ends were 7 bases for V and 5 bases for J; bases not matched to a gene: 6. The CDR3 spans 14 residues. CDR3 bases: TGTGCCAGTAATCTAGCGGGGGGCAGTGAGACCCAGTACTTC. Amino acids: CASNLAGGSETQYF.

The J gene is TRBJ1-3, the V gene TRBV4-2; 7 positions match TRBD1. The CDR3 sequence is 20 residues long. Trimming removed 0 bases from V and 6 bases from J; junction bases left unmatched: 20. The germline CDR1 and CDR2 sequences are LGHNA and YNFKEQ. The CDR3 is CASSQEEWGQIGFYANTIYF. The DNA of the CDR3 is TGTGCCAGCAGCCAAGAGGAGTGGGGACAGATCGGGTTCTACGCAAACACCATATATTTT.

V usage is TRBV4-1 and J usage is TRBJ2-1, with 10 positions matching TRBD1. Germline V lookup: CDR1 MGHRA, CDR2 YSYEKL. The J segment lost 2 bases and the V segment lost 6 bases, leaving 4 bases of the junction unmatched. The CDR3 has 15 amino acids. CDR3 DNA: TGCGCCAGCAGACCGGGACAGGGGCCCTACAATGAGCAGTTCTTC. It is translated as CASRPGQGPYNEQFF.

The J gene is TRBJ2-6, the V gene TRBV5-4; 9 bases align to TRBD1. With 4 bases clipped from V and 1 base from J, the junction kept 9 bases outside the gene matches. The CDR3 totals 18 residues. Germline-derived CDR1 and CDR2 are SGHNT and YYREEE (reference sequence). The CDR3 loop reads CASSKPGTGLSGANVLTF. Written as DNA, the CDR3 is TGTGCCAGCAGCAAACCCGGGACAGGGCTTTCTGGGGCCAACGTCCTGACTTTC.

This chain connects TRBV9 to TRBJ2-3, with D hard to call. V shed 3 bases and J shed 0 bases, with 11 bases lying between them. CDR1 is SGDLS and CDR2 is YYNGEE in the germline V gene. The CDR3 is 15 amino acids. CDR3 nucleotide sequence: TGTGCCAGCAGCGCGTATGAAGAGAGCACAGATACGCAGTATTTT. Its translation is CASSAYEESTDTQYF.

The chain combines TRBV7-9 with TRBJ2-3, with 9 bases matching TRBD1. J was trimmed by 6 bases and V by 7 bases; bases with no gene match: 8. The CDR3 runs to 14 residues. The germline V gene has CDR1 SEHNR and CDR2 FQNEAQ (reference sequence). CDR3 sequence: CASTQDRGADTQYF. The CDR3 DNA is TGTGCCAGCACCCAGGACAGGGGCGCTGATACGCAGTATTTT.

The J gene is TRBJ1-4, the V gene TRBV5-1; maybe TRBD1 (6 bases). Trimming cost V 3 bases and J 4 bases, with 13 bases left between them. The CDR3 totals 15 residues. Germline CDR1 and CDR2: SGHRS and YFSETQ. The CDR3 here is CASSSFTGRNEKLFF. CDR3 coding DNA: TGCGCCAGCAGCTCTTTTACAGGGCGTAATGAAAAACTGTTTTTT.

In this sample, this clone turned up a few times. This CDR3 is CASSRQSNQPQHF. As DNA, the CDR3 is TGTGCCAGCAGTCGACAGTCCAATCAGCCCCAGCATTTT. V gene TRBV3-1 (or the pseudogene TRBV3-2) combines with J gene TRBJ1-5; perhaps TRBD1 as D (5 bases). The CDR3 extends over 13 amino acids. The V and J ends lost 6 bases and 3 bases respectively, with 9 bases between them. CDR1 is LGHDT and CDR2 is YNNKEL in the germline V gene (reference sequence).

This chain uses TRBV10-3 with TRBJ1-2, with D unresolved. CDR1 and CDR2 from the germline V gene are ENHRY and SYGVKD. This CDR3 comprises 13 residues. Trimming cost V 11 bases and J 1 base, with 14 bases left between them. In DNA form, the CDR3 reads TGTGCCTTCGGGGATGAGGGTAACTATGGCTACACCTTC. This encodes CAFGDEGNYGYTF.

This clone was detected a few times. V usage is TRBV2 and J usage is TRBJ1-4; 10 bases match TRBD1. The CDR3 extends over 14 amino acids. V lost 4 bases and J lost 8; bases outside the gene matches: 4. Germline assignment: CDR1 SNHLY and CDR2 FYNNEI. CDR3 in DNA: TGTGCCAGCAGTGGCGGACAGGGGGAAGAAAAACTGTTTTTT. Translating it yields CASSGGQGEEKLFF. Full variable domain (missing parts from reference TRBV2 and TRBJ1-4): EPEVTQTPSHQVTQMGQEVILRCVPISNHLYFYWYRQILGQKVEFLVSFYNNEISEKSEIFDDQFSVERPDGSNFTLKIRSTKLEDSAMYFCASSGGQGEEKLFFGSGTQLSVL.